This entry describes one T cell receptor beta chain. The V gene lost 3 bases and the J gene lost 0 bases, with 10 bases spanning the gap. CDR3 length: 15 residues. The germline CDR1 and CDR2 sequences are SGDLS and YYNGEE. This sample is drawn from a study of shared clonotypes between healthy human individuals. Libraries were prepared by immunoSEQ multiplex PCR; TCRdb keeps only in-frame clonotypes and omits some of them. Among about 600,000 clones listed, approximately 97% were seen once. The rearrangement links TRBV9 to TRBJ2-1, with D perhaps being TRBD1 or TRBD2 (5 bases each). This TCR was sampled from a woman in her 30s in good health. Sequencing was done on a sample of naive CD4+ T cells sorted from blood. Subset meaning: CD45RA+ positively selected. The CDR3 loop reads CASSALGDSYNEQFF. Written as DNA, the CDR3 is TGTGCCAGCAGCGCCCTGGGGGACTCCTACAATGAGCAGTTCTTC.